The clone carrying this T cell receptor (beta chain) was seen a handful of times. Its cognate antigen is unknown. In germline, CDR1 is LGHNA, CDR2 YNFKEQ. CDR3 size: 16 residues. Trimming removed 4 bases from V and 7 bases from J; junction bases left unmatched: 10. TCRdb reanalysed the 5' RACE reads using MiXCR and keeps one entry per CDR3 protein. This sample carries around 1.7 million distinct CDR3 sequences, around 33% of them seen once, and the ten largest clones take over 0.25%. The data are from a study of identical twins. Study results and caveats: There were fewer insertions in abundant cord blood beta clonotypes, but memory repertoires showed no such pattern.

The material sequenced was cord blood. The TCR comes from a newborn girl in good health. This sequence joins TRBV4-2 and TRBJ2-7; 13 bases map to TRBD2. The CDR3 coding sequence is TGTGCCAGCAGCCTCCACGGGACTAGCGGGGTCTATGAGCAGTACTTC. It translates to CASSLHGTSGVYEQYF.